A selection of T cell receptor beta chains follows, all from one sample in a study of chemoradiotherapy in HPV16-positive cancers. Sequenced by immunoSEQ multiplex PCR; TCRdb stores in-frame clones only, minus some. The table shows about 10,000 clones, with around 70% occurring only once. This material was collected from a patient who underwent chemoradiotherapy. Source of these receptors: a human donor with HPV-associated anogenital cancer. CDR3s include the opening cysteine and the closing phenylalanine or tryptophan. The order of the fields is V gene, clone size, J gene, D gene, CDR3 protein, CDR3 DNA. A D gene is named only where the DNA matches it firmly. Size is stated for part of the rows, as once, few or many counts, or as a class when the clone is expanded.

V gene: TRBV4-1
clone size: NA
J gene: TRBJ1-2
D gene: NA
CDR3 protein: CASSPHGALYGYTF
CDR3 DNA: TGCGCCAGCAGCCCACACGGTGCTCTATATGGCTACACCTTC

V gene: TRBV4-2
clone size: NA
J gene: TRBJ2-1
D gene: NA
CDR3 protein: CASSQEVRYNEQFF
CDR3 DNA: TGTGCCAGCAGCCAAGAGGTCCGATACAATGAGCAGTTCTTC

V gene: TRBV10-2
clone size: NA
J gene: TRBJ2-3
D gene: TRBD2
CDR3 protein: CASSDTSGGTDTQYF
CDR3 DNA: TGCGCCAGCAGTGATACTAGCGGGGGCACAGATACGCAGTATTTT

V gene: TRBV7-6
clone size: NA
J gene: TRBJ2-7
D gene: NA
CDR3 protein: CASSPSRSAVEQYF
CDR3 DNA: TGTGCCAGCAGCCCGTCCCGCTCCGCTGTTGAGCAGTACTTC

V gene: TRBV20-1
clone size: NA
J gene: TRBJ2-5
D gene: NA
CDR3 protein: CSASKETQYF
CDR3 DNA: TGCAGTGCTAGCAAGGAGACCCAGTACTTC

V gene: TRBV2
clone size: NA
J gene: TRBJ2-5
D gene: NA
CDR3 protein: CASSYQGSGETQYF
CDR3 DNA: TGTGCCAGCAGTTACCAGGGGTCGGGGGAGACCCAGTACTTC

V gene: TRBV19
clone size: NA
J gene: TRBJ1-1
D gene: TRBD1
CDR3 protein: CASSIAGGNTEAFF
CDR3 DNA: TGTGCCAGTAGTATAGCAGGGGGGAACACTGAAGCTTTCTTT

V gene: TRBV29-1
clone size: NA
J gene: TRBJ2-1
D gene: NA
CDR3 protein: CSTGGIAYEQFF
CDR3 DNA: TGCAGCACTGGGGGGATCGCCTATGAGCAGTTCTTC

V gene: TRBV6-1
clone size: NA
J gene: TRBJ2-2
D gene: NA
CDR3 protein: CASSEVPGMVTGELFF
CDR3 DNA: TGTGCCAGCAGTGAAGTCCCTGGGATGGTCACCGGGGAGCTGTTTTTT

V gene: TRBV11-2
clone size: once
J gene: TRBJ1-2
D gene: NA
CDR3 protein: CASSLEGDAYGYTF
CDR3 DNA: TGTGCCAGCAGCTTAGAGGGGGACGCCTATGGCTACACCTTC

V gene: TRBV5-5
clone size: NA
J gene: TRBJ1-2
D gene: NA
CDR3 protein: CASSSDTGTTPYGYTF
CDR3 DNA: TGTGCCAGCAGCTCCGACACCGGGACGACCCCCTATGGCTACACCTTC

V gene: TRBV11-2
clone size: NA
J gene: TRBJ2-2
D gene: NA
CDR3 protein: CASTWDTMNTGELFF
CDR3 DNA: TGTGCCAGCACGTGGGACACTATGAACACCGGGGAGCTGTTTTTT

V gene: TRBV6-4
clone size: few
J gene: TRBJ1-1
D gene: NA
CDR3 protein: CASSRKNTEAFF
CDR3 DNA: TGTGCCAGCAGCCGCAAGAACACTGAAGCTTTCTTT

V gene: TRBV30
clone size: NA
J gene: TRBJ1-6
D gene: NA
CDR3 protein: CAWSVGGVNSPLHF
CDR3 DNA: TGTGCCTGGAGTGTTGGGGGCGTAAATTCACCCCTCCACTTT

V gene: TRBV4-3
clone size: NA
J gene: TRBJ1-2
D gene: TRBD1
CDR3 protein: CASSQARDRLDGYTF
CDR3 DNA: TGCGCCAGCAGCCAAGCGAGGGACAGGTTGGACGGCTACACCTTC

V gene: TRBV12-5
clone size: NA
J gene: TRBJ1-5
D gene: NA
CDR3 protein: CASGLNRGGPQHF
CDR3 DNA: TGTGCTAGTGGTTTGAACAGAGGTGGGCCCCAGCATTTT

V gene: TRBV6-5
clone size: NA
J gene: TRBJ1-5
D gene: NA
CDR3 protein: CASSMDGGEPQHF
CDR3 DNA: TGTGCCAGCAGTATGGACGGTGGGGAGCCCCAGCATTTT

V gene: TRBV5-4
clone size: NA
J gene: TRBJ1-6
D gene: TRBD1
CDR3 protein: CASSGDGTGIYNSPLHF
CDR3 DNA: TGTGCCAGCAGCGGCGACGGGACAGGGATCTATAATTCACCCCTCCACTTT

V gene: TRBV6-1
clone size: NA
J gene: TRBJ1-2
D gene: NA
CDR3 protein: CASSEWANLYGYTF
CDR3 DNA: TGTGCCAGCAGTGAGTGGGCAAACTTGTATGGCTACACCTTC

V gene: TRBV11-2
clone size: NA
J gene: TRBJ1-1
D gene: TRBD1
CDR3 protein: CASRSGTAAFF
CDR3 DNA: TGTGCCAGCAGGTCCGGGACAGCTGCTTTCTTT

V gene: TRBV7-2
clone size: NA
J gene: TRBJ1-6
D gene: NA
CDR3 protein: CASSLGAGNNSPLHF
CDR3 DNA: TGTGCCAGCAGCTTAGGTGCGGGGAATAATTCACCCCTCCACTTT

V gene: TRBV7-2
clone size: once
J gene: TRBJ1-1
D gene: NA
CDR3 protein: CASSLVRGARTEAFF
CDR3 DNA: TGTGCCAGCAGCTTAGTGCGGGGGGCAAGGACTGAAGCTTTCTTT

V gene: TRBV11-2
clone size: NA
J gene: TRBJ1-1
D gene: NA
CDR3 protein: CASSLPREAFF
CDR3 DNA: TGTGCCAGCAGCCTACCCCGGGAAGCTTTCTTT

V gene: TRBV5-4
clone size: NA
J gene: TRBJ1-1
D gene: TRBD1
CDR3 protein: CASSSTGAYTEAFF
CDR3 DNA: TGTGCCAGCAGCTCTACAGGGGCCTACACTGAAGCTTTCTTT

V gene: TRBV6-6
clone size: NA
J gene: TRBJ1-5
D gene: TRBD1
CDR3 protein: CASSSVNRGSNQPQHF
CDR3 DNA: TGTGCCAGCAGTTCCGTGAACAGGGGTAGCAATCAGCCCCAGCATTTT

V gene: TRBV12-1
clone size: medium-sized
J gene: TRBJ2-2
D gene: NA
CDR3 protein: CASSFSGGATGELFF
CDR3 DNA: TGTGCCAGCAGCTTTAGCGGGGGGGCCACCGGGGAGCTGTTTTTT

V gene: TRBV6-1
clone size: NA
J gene: TRBJ1-2
D gene: TRBD1
CDR3 protein: CASRGTAANYGYTF
CDR3 DNA: TGTGCCAGCAGGGGGACAGCGGCTAACTATGGCTACACCTTC

V gene: TRBV2
clone size: NA
J gene: TRBJ1-1
D gene: TRBD1
CDR3 protein: CASKKETGYGTEAFF
CDR3 DNA: TGTGCCAGCAAAAAGGAGACAGGGTACGGCACTGAAGCTTTCTTT

V gene: TRBV4-3
clone size: NA
J gene: TRBJ2-6
D gene: NA
CDR3 protein: CASSQAPGQGANVLTF
CDR3 DNA: TGCGCCAGCAGCCAAGCTCCAGGACAGGGGGCCAACGTCCTGACTTTC

V gene: TRBV5-1
clone size: few
J gene: TRBJ2-1
D gene: TRBD1
CDR3 protein: CASSRAGTDIGGEQFF
CDR3 DNA: TGCGCCAGCAGCCGGGCCGGGACAGATATTGGGGGTGAGCAGTTCTTC

V gene: TRBV5-1
clone size: NA
J gene: TRBJ1-1
D gene: NA
CDR3 protein: CASSPGQTPMNTEAFF
CDR3 DNA: TGCGCCAGCAGCCCTGGACAGACCCCTATGAACACTGAAGCTTTCTTT

V gene: TRBV27
clone size: NA
J gene: TRBJ1-1
D gene: TRBD1
CDR3 protein: CASSYQGGASEAFF
CDR3 DNA: TGTGCCAGCAGTTACCAGGGGGGTGCTTCTGAAGCTTTCTTT

V gene: TRBV5-6
clone size: NA
J gene: TRBJ1-4
D gene: NA
CDR3 protein: CASSIGNRAFEKLFF
CDR3 DNA: TGTGCCAGCAGCATCGGGAATCGGGCTTTCGAAAAACTGTTTTTT

V gene: TRBV6-5
clone size: once
J gene: TRBJ2-7
D gene: TRBD1
CDR3 protein: CASSPRDSSYEQYF
CDR3 DNA: TGTGCCAGCAGCCCTCGGGACAGTTCCTACGAGCAGTACTTC

V gene: TRBV9
clone size: NA
J gene: TRBJ2-5
D gene: TRBD2
CDR3 protein: CASSGGGPQETQYF
CDR3 DNA: TGTGCCAGCAGCGGCGGGGGGCCCCAAGAGACCCAGTACTTC

V gene: TRBV14
clone size: NA
J gene: TRBJ1-4
D gene: TRBD1
CDR3 protein: CASSVAGTGAEKLFF
CDR3 DNA: TGTGCCAGCAGCGTGGCTGGGACAGGGGCTGAAAAACTGTTTTTT

V gene: TRBV5-1
clone size: NA
J gene: TRBJ2-2
D gene: NA
CDR3 protein: CASSFLAANTGELFF
CDR3 DNA: TGCGCCAGCAGCTTTCTGGCGGCGAACACCGGGGAGCTGTTTTTT

V gene: TRBV19
clone size: NA
J gene: TRBJ1-1
D gene: NA
CDR3 protein: CASSIQQGLAFF
CDR3 DNA: TGTGCCAGTAGTATTCAACAGGGACTAGCTTTCTTT